These 30 T cell receptor beta chains share one sample of origin, sequenced in a study of blood T cell repertoires in COVID-19. Some clones are missing from TCRdb's copy, which holds only in-frame ones; the method was immunoSEQ multiplex PCR. The profile shows over 75,000 clones, over 90% of them singletons. Sequencing used peripheral blood. The source of these receptors is a man aged 55 to 70 with acute or convalescent COVID-19.

The rearrangement uses TRBV15 and TRBJ2-3; TRBD2 aligns across 10 bases. The germline V gene encodes CDR1 LNHNV and CDR2 YYDKDF (reference sequence). CDR3 length equals 16 residues. V dropped 1 base and J dropped 2; count of bases not matched to a gene: 3. Written as DNA, the CDR3 is TGTGCCACCAGCAGAGCCGGGACTAGCGCCACAGATACGCAGTATTTT. Protein product: CATSRAGTSATDTQYF.

This chain connects TRBV10-3 to TRBJ1-6, with 9 bases that match TRBD1. Germline-derived CDR1 and CDR2 are ENHRY and SYGVKD. The CDR3 totals 15 residues. V dropped 6 bases and J dropped 5; count of bases not matched to a gene: 5. DNA of the CDR3: TGTGCCATCAGGCCGGGGACAGGGAATAATTCACCCCTCCACTTT. This sequence encodes CAIRPGTGNNSPLHF.

The chain has TRBV11-3 and TRBJ2-2; no reliable D call. V was cut by 3 bases and J by 1 base, with 6 bases left in between. Germline values: CDR1 SGHNT, CDR2 YENEEA. CDR3 length equals 14 residues. Written as DNA, the CDR3 is TGTGCCAGCAGCTTTGGAGTGAACACCGGGGAGCTGTTTTTT. It codes for CASSFGVNTGELFF.

The chain has TRBV6-2 or TRBV6-3 and TRBJ1-2; D is undetermined. The CDR3 totals 13 residues. Trimming took 4 bases from V and 2 from J, leaving 8 bases between them. Germline CDR1 is MNHEY and CDR2 is SVGEGT. The CDR3 nucleotides are TGTGCCAGCAGTTGGAGCCCAAACTATGGCTACACCTTC. Translation gives CASSWSPNYGYTF.

The genes are TRBV9 and TRBJ2-2; perhaps TRBD1 as D (6 bases). Germline assignment: CDR1 SGDLS and CDR2 YYNGEE. Deletions cut 2 bases from V and 6 bases from J, with 8 bases between. The CDR3 runs 13 residues. Written as DNA, the CDR3 is TGTGCCAGCAGCGTCCAGGGGCCCGGGGAGCTGTTTTTT. Its protein product is CASSVQGPGELFF.

This clone has more than one count but fewer than ten. The V call is TRBV11-2, the J call TRBJ2-7; 7 positions match TRBD2. The CDR3 totals 14 residues. Per the germline V gene, CDR1 is SGHAT and CDR2 is FQNNGV. Trimming removed 1 base from V and 0 bases from J; junction bases left unmatched: 0. This CDR3 reads CASSLGLASYEQYF. Here the CDR3 DNA reads TGTGCCAGCAGCTTAGGACTAGCCTCCTACGAGCAGTACTTC.

This chain uses TRBV29-1 with TRBJ2-3; 12 bases match TRBD1. Germline loops: CDR1 SQVTM, CDR2 ANQGSEA. CDR3 length: 15 amino acids. Trimming took 3 bases from V and 6 from J; bases not matched to a gene: 7. The CDR3 sequence is CSVERDRGRTDTQYF. The CDR3 nucleotides read TGCAGCGTTGAGCGGGACAGGGGGCGAACGGATACGCAGTATTTT.

This rearrangement joins TRBV19 to TRBJ1-5; 7 bases are shared with TRBD1. Germline CDR1 and CDR2: LNHDA and SQIVND (reference sequence). This CDR3 has 18 residues. After removal of 7 bases from V and 0 bases from J, the junction contained 15 bases not matched to a gene. The CDR3 is CASTPLGQPLYSNQPQHF. The CDR3 nucleotides read TGTGCCAGTACCCCTCTGGGACAGCCACTATATAGCAATCAGCCCCAGCATTTT.

The rearrangement links TRBV7-3 to TRBJ2-2; D possibly corresponds to TRBD2 (5 bases). Trimming shortened V by 2 bases and J by 1 base, and 8 bases separated the two germline ends. The CDR3 loop spans 15 amino acids. CDR1 is SGHTA, CDR2 FQGTGA, per germline. The CDR3 region is CASSLSSGNTGELFF. CDR3 sequence (DNA): TGTGCCAGCAGCTTATCGAGCGGGAACACCGGGGAGCTGTTTTTT.

This clone was counted only a few times. This chain joins TRBV15 and TRBJ2-2; the match to TRBD2 covers 7 bases. The germline V gene encodes CDR1 LNHNV and CDR2 YYDKDF (reference sequence). Trimming cost V 5 bases and J 6 bases; bases outside gene matches: 15. The length of the CDR3 is 17 residues. The CDR3 DNA follows: TGTGCCACCAGCGGAGGGGAATCGGGAGGAAGGGCCGGGGAGCTGTTTTTT. This translates into CATSGGESGGRAGELFF.

The count of this clone is one. The chain joins TRBV6-1 to TRBJ1-2; no reliable D call. The ends were cut back, 3 bases at V and 4 bases at J, with 3 bases in the middle. Germline V lookup: CDR1 MNHNS, CDR2 SASEGT. This CDR3 spans 11 amino acids. This CDR3 reads CASSDSYGYTF. CDR3 DNA sequence: TGTGCCAGCAGTGACAGCTATGGCTACACCTTC.

CDR3 protein: CASSWASGIYEQYF. The DNA for the CDR3 is TGTGCCAGCAGTTGGGCTAGCGGGATCTACGAGCAGTACTTC. The chain has TRBV28 and TRBJ2-7, with TRBD2 matching 9 bases. Germline CDR1 MDHEN, CDR2 SYDVKM. V shed 4 bases and J 3 bases; nucleotides not matched to a gene: 4. This CDR3 spans 14 amino acids.

This clone was picked up one time. The V and J genes are TRBV29-1 and TRBJ2-1, with D maybe TRBD2 (5 bases). Germline lookup yields CDR1 SQVTM and CDR2 ANQGSEA. The CDR3 has 12 residues. Trimming left V 4 bases short and J 3 bases short, with 7 bases between. The CDR3 coding sequence is TGCAGCGTTGTACGGGGCTACAATGAGCAGTTCTTC. Its protein product is CSVVRGYNEQFF.

The rearrangement joins TRBV18 to TRBJ2-2, with 10 bases fitting TRBD2. After removal of 3 bases from V and 3 bases from J, the junction contained 4 bases not matched to a gene. The CDR3 totals 16 residues. CDR1 and CDR2 (germline): KGHSH, LQKENI. CDR3 protein: CASSPRTSGHTGELFF. DNA of the CDR3: TGTGCCAGCTCACCCCGGACTAGCGGTCACACCGGGGAGCTGTTTTTT.

Only one count was recorded for this clone. The CDR3 DNA reads TGTGCCATCAGTGAGTCTGCAGGGGGAACTGAAGCTTTCTTT. It encodes CAISESAGGTEAFF. The chain couples TRBV10-3 to TRBJ1-1, with TRBD1 identical over 7 bases. Germline CDR1 is ENHRY and CDR2 is SYGVKD. This CDR3 has 14 residues. V lost 0 bases, J lost 5 bases, and 3 bases stayed unmatched.

V usage is TRBV7-2 and J usage is TRBJ1-1; 8 nucleotides align to TRBD1. The CDR3 totals 16 residues. Germline-derived CDR1 and CDR2 are SGHTA and FQGNSA. V lost 5 bases to trimming and J lost 1 base; unmatched junction nucleotides: 9. The CDR3 nucleotides read TGTGCCAGCAGCGCGCGGGGACAGGCGACGAACACTGAAGCTTTCTTT. Its translation: CASSARGQATNTEAFF.

V gene TRBV4-1 combines with J gene TRBJ2-2, with 10 bases matching TRBD2. V dropped 4 bases and J dropped 3; count of bases not matched to a gene: 14. This CDR3 contains 19 residues. CDR1 is MGHRA and CDR2 is YSYEKL in the germline V gene. CDR3 residues: CASSRGVAGGQVYTGELFF. The CDR3, as DNA: TGCGCCAGCAGCCGGGGGGTAGCGGGAGGTCAGGTCTACACCGGGGAGCTGTTTTTT.

The V call is TRBV25-1, the J call TRBJ2-7; possible D gene TRBD1, 6 bases. The length of the CDR3 is 15 residues. The germline V gene encodes CDR1 MGHDK and CDR2 SYGVNS. V lost 1 base to trimming and J lost 6 bases, with 16 bases between them. The CDR3 nucleotides read TGTGCCAGCAGTGAATCCCAGGGGCCCCAGGGCGAGCAGTACTTC. It yields the protein CASSESQGPQGEQYF.

The chain carries TRBV5-8 and TRBJ2-7; 11 bases line up with TRBD1. Per germline, CDR1 SGHTS and CDR2 YDEGEE. This CDR3 is built from 14 residues. V was clipped by 3 bases and J by 5 bases; unmatched bases: 4. CDR3 nucleotides: TGTGCCAGCAGCTATGGACAGGGGGCGGACGAGCAGTACTTC. This translates into CASSYGQGADEQYF.

This chain uses TRBV6-1 with TRBJ2-1, with TRBD2 matching 16 bases. The CDR3 contains 21 residues. Germline V gene lookup returns CDR1 MNHNS and CDR2 SASEGT. V was pared by 1 base and J by 3 bases, with 12 bases of the junction left unmatched. The CDR3 DNA reads TGTGCCAGCAGTGAAGTAACGGGGACTAGCGGGAGGGCCTCTCTCTACAATGAGCAGTTCTTC. Translation gives CASSEVTGTSGRASLYNEQFF.

V gene TRBV4-3 combines with J gene TRBJ2-1, with TRBD2 matching 11 bases. The V and J ends lost 4 bases and 0 bases, in that order; junction bases with no gene match: 8. This CDR3 region has 18 residues. The germline gives CDR1 LGHNA, CDR2 YSLEER. The CDR3: CASSLEPTSGSSYNEQFF. The CDR3 nucleotides are TGCGCCAGCAGCCTAGAGCCCACTAGCGGGAGCTCCTACAATGAGCAGTTCTTC.

The rearrangement links TRBV5-1 to TRBJ2-7; D might be TRBD1 (6 bases). Looked up from germline, CDR1 is SGHRS and CDR2 is YFSETQ. With 1 base removed from V and 1 base from J, the gap between germline ends came to 9 bases. The CDR3 has 14 residues. The CDR3 DNA sequence: TGCGCCAGCAGCTTGTTAACAGGGTCCTACGAGCAGTACTTC. Translated: CASSLLTGSYEQYF.

This chain uses TRBV9 with TRBJ2-3; a weak D match, TRBD2 (6 bases). The CDR3 covers 13 residues. Germline lookup yields CDR1 SGDLS and CDR2 YYNGEE. Trimming shortened V by 4 bases and J by 5 bases, and 11 bases separated the two germline ends. This CDR3 is CASSTPGEDTQYF. The CDR3 region has the DNA TGTGCCAGCAGCACCCCGGGGGAAGATACGCAGTATTTT.

The chain employs TRBV6-6 and TRBJ2-6; no clear D. V was shortened by 5 bases and J by 1 base, with 18 bases between the two germline ends. The CDR3 is 18 amino acids. Germline V gene data show CDR1 as MNHNY and CDR2 as SVGAGI (reference sequence). The chain's CDR3 is CASSPRRGDGSGANVLTF. The DNA for the CDR3 is TGTGCCAGCAGTCCCCGGCGAGGAGATGGGTCTGGGGCCAACGTCCTGACTTTC.

The rearrangement joins TRBV6-1 to TRBJ2-3; D ambiguous. Germline CDR1 and CDR2: MNHNS and SASEGT. Trimming took off 0 bases at V and 8 bases at J, with 6 bases between the two ends. This CDR3 comprises 12 residues. CDR3 DNA sequence: TGTGCCAGCAGTGAAGCTCTAGGTACGCAGTATTTT. It specifies CASSEALGTQYF.

The J gene is TRBJ2-5, the V gene TRBV6-1, with no clear D. Germline CDR1 and CDR2: MNHNS and SASEGT. V was cut by 3 bases and J by 2 bases, with 7 bases left in between. The CDR3 consists of 13 residues. The CDR3 sequence is CASSEGPQETQYF. In DNA, the CDR3 is TGTGCCAGCAGTGAGGGCCCTCAAGAGACCCAGTACTTC.

The chain carries TRBV7-9 and TRBJ2-7; D is ambiguous. CDR3 length equals 14 residues. V was pared by 1 base and J by 6 bases, with 13 bases between. Germline V gene sequence: CDR1 SEHNR, CDR2 FQNEAQ (reference sequence). The CDR3 bases are TGTGCCAGCAGCTTAGACCCTACAGAAGGCGAGCAGTACTTC. It encodes CASSLDPTEGEQYF. The full variable domain, its missing parts supplied by reference TRBV7-9 and TRBJ2-7, is DTGVSQNPRHKITKRGQNVTFRCDPISEHNRLYWYRQTLGQGPEFLTYFQNEAQLEKSRLLSDRFSAERPKGSFSTLEIQRTEQGDSAMYLCASSLDPTEGEQYFGPGTRLTVT.

The chain has TRBV3-1 (or the pseudogene TRBV3-2) and TRBJ2-5; TRBD2 aligns across 9 bases. CDR3 length equals 20 residues. Germline CDR1 LGHDT, CDR2 YNNKEL (reference sequence). Trimming at V came to 3 bases and at J to 5 bases, leaving 22 bases not matched to a gene. Here the CDR3 reads CASSHHPPGLAVGGPETQYF. For the CDR3, the DNA is TGTGCCAGCAGCCACCACCCGCCGGGACTAGCCGTCGGAGGTCCTGAGACCCAGTACTTC.

The count of this clone is one. The gene calls are TRBV7-2 and TRBJ2-2, with 7 bases lining up with TRBD1. With 4 bases clipped from V and 6 bases from J, the junction kept 5 bases outside the gene matches. Germline CDR1 SGHTA, CDR2 FQGNSA. CDR3 length equals 14 residues. This CDR3 is CASSSYRGSGELFF. CDR3 nucleotide sequence: TGTGCCAGCAGCTCCTACAGGGGATCCGGGGAGCTGTTTTTT. Full variable domain (outside the CDR3, taken from reference TRBV7-2 and TRBJ2-2): GAGVSQSPSNKVTEKGKDVELRCDPISGHTALYWYRQSLGQGLEFLIYFQGNSAPDKSGLPSDRFSAERTGGSVSTLTIQRTQQEDSAVYLCASSSYRGSGELFFGEGSRLTVL.

V usage is TRBV2 and J usage is TRBJ2-1; 7 bases fit TRBD2. CDR3 length: 15 amino acids. Unmatched junction bases numbered 6, after V lost 3 bases and J lost 4 bases. Looked up from germline, CDR1 is SNHLY and CDR2 is FYNNEI. In DNA form, the CDR3 reads TGTGCCAGCAGTGATGTAGCGGGTGGATACAATGAGCAGTTCTTC. Translation: CASSDVAGGYNEQFF.